The 7 T cell receptor beta chains listed next were all sequenced from one sample in a study of graft-versus-host responses after intestinal transplantation. Libraries were prepared by immunoSEQ multiplex PCR; TCRdb keeps only in-frame clonotypes and omits some of them. The sample lists 130,000 or so clones; approximately 90% were seen once. No antigens are known for them. This specimen consisted of unstimulated CD4+ T cells sorted from spleen or lymph node cells, obtained before intestinal transplant. The receptors originated from a human donor who received an intestinal transplant.

The chain uses TRBV21-1 and TRBJ1-2; the D call in the table, TRBD1, was not verified against the DNA. TRBV21-1 is noted as a pseudogene. The CDR3 is 14 amino acids. The CDR3 region is CASSTRGPNYGYTF. CDR3 nucleotide sequence: TGTGCCAGCAGCACCAGGGGGCCTAACTATGGCTACACCTTC.

The chain uses TRBV19 and TRBJ1-5; D unresolved. Trimming took 2 bases from V and 3 from J, leaving 11 bases between them. Germline CDR1 reads LNHDA; CDR2 reads SQIVND (reference sequence). CDR3 length equals 15 residues. The CDR3 sequence is CASSIISSYNQPQHF. The CDR3 nucleotides are TGTGCCAGTAGTATAATTTCAAGCTACAATCAGCCCCAGCATTTT.

The chain couples TRBV6-5 to TRBJ1-3; D may be TRBD1 (6 bases). Trimming took 6 bases from V and 0 from J, leaving 9 bases between them. Germline values: CDR1 MNHEY, CDR2 SVGAGI. The CDR3 consists of 14 residues. The CDR3 loop reads CASRDSLSGNTIYF. The DNA for the CDR3 is TGTGCCAGCAGGGACAGTCTCTCTGGAAACACCATATATTTT.

V and J are TRBV6-5 and TRBJ2-7; unclear D gene. Per the germline V gene, CDR1 is MNHEY and CDR2 is SVGAGI. V was trimmed by 6 bases and J by 0 bases, leaving 9 bases between them. The CDR3 runs to 13 residues. The CDR3, as DNA: TGTGCCAGCAGAGTGGCGAGCTCCTACGAGCAGTACTTC. Residues: CASRVASSYEQYF.

The J gene is TRBJ2-3, the V gene TRBV5-6; maybe TRBD1 (6 bases). CDR1 is SGHDT and CDR2 is YYEEEE in the germline V gene. The CDR3 runs 15 residues. Trimming cost V 1 base and J 4 bases, with 13 bases left between them. The CDR3 loop is CASSLSQGMSDTQYF. The DNA of the CDR3 is TGTGCCAGCAGCTTGTCCCAGGGGATGTCAGATACGCAGTATTTT.

The chain is built from TRBV9 and TRBJ2-3; 8 bases map to TRBD1. J gave up 6 bases and V 0 bases, and 9 bases lay outside the gene matches. The length of the CDR3 is 16 residues. Germline V gives CDR1 SGDLS, CDR2 YYNGEE. The CDR3 nucleotides read TGTGCCAGCAGCGTAGGCTGGACAGGGTTAAAGGATACGCAGTATTTT. Translated, it gives CASSVGWTGLKDTQYF.

The rearrangement joins TRBV2 to TRBJ1-2, with 10 bases fitting TRBD1. There are 14 residues in the CDR3. Trimming at V came to 6 bases and at J to 7 bases, leaving 8 bases not matched to a gene. Germline CDR1 SNHLY, CDR2 FYNNEI. As DNA, the CDR3 is TGTGCCAGCAGCGCCCGACAGGGGGCGCGTGGCTACACCTTC. Translation: CASSARQGARGYTF.